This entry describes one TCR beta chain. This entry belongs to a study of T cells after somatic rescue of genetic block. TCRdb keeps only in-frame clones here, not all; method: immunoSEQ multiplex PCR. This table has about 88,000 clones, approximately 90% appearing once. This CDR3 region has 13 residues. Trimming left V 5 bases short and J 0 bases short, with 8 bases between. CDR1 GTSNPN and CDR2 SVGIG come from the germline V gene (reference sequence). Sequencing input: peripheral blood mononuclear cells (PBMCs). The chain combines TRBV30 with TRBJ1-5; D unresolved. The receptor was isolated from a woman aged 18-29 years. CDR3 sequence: CAWRMDSNQPQHF. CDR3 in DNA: TGTGCCTGGCGTATGGATAGCAATCAGCCCCAGCATTTT. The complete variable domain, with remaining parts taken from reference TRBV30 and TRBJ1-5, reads SQTIHQWPATLVQPVGSPLSLECTVEGTSNPNLYWYRQAAGRGLQLLFYSVGIGQISSEVPQNLSASRPQDRQFILSSKKLLLSDSGFYLCAWRMDSNQPQHFGDGTRLSIL.